Included here is one TCR beta chain sequence, with context. The sample originates from a study of low-dose radiotherapy and immunotherapy resistance in tumors. Background on the study: The study delivered 0.5 Gy per fraction every 2 weeks to Cohort 1, totaling 6.5 Gy. Oral administration of aspirin 300 mg daily occurred for four cycles, commencing at cycle 1 day 1.

TRAV- and TRBV-specific primers were used for first-strand cDNA, which covered alpha and beta chains. The TCRs were subjected to amplification over around 19 PCR cycles employing a constant-region primer in conjunction with a V-primer adapter. One entry per CDR3 protein results from TCRdb running MiXCR on the reads. This sample carries 12,000 or so distinct CDR3 sequences, 76% of them seen once, and the ten largest clones take roughly 3.1%. This clonotype originated in a human donor with advanced metastatic prostate, ovarian, gallbladder or colorectal cancer (not recorded which). This table probably holds off-target reads from a library built for another chain.

In nucleotides, the CDR3 is TGTGCCACCAGCAGCGTCGGACAGGGCCGCGAGACCCAGTACTTC. This translates into CATSSVGQGRETQYF. The chain links TRBV15 to TRBJ2-5, with 8 bases that match TRBD1. The CDR3 is 15 amino acids. V was pared by 3 bases and J by 5 bases, with 8 bases of the junction left unmatched. Germline values: CDR1 LNHNV, CDR2 YYDKDF (reference sequence). Complete variable domain (other parts from reference TRBV15 and TRBJ2-5): DAMVIQNPRYQVTQFGKPVTLSCSQTLNHNVMYWYQQKSSQAPKLLFHYYDKDFNNEADTPDNFQSRRPNTSFCFLDIRSPGLGDTAMYLCATSSVGQGRETQYFGPGTRLLVL.